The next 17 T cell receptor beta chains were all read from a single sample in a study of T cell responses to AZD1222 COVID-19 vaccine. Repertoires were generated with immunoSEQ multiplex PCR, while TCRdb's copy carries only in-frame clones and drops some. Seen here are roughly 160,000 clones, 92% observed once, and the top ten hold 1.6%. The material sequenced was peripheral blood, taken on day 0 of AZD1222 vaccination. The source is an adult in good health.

The CDR3 sequence: CASSMDRVNTEAFF. The DNA for the CDR3 is TGTGCCAGTAGTATGGATAGGGTGAACACTGAAGCTTTCTTT. The rearrangement links TRBV19 to TRBJ1-1; D ambiguous. CDR3 length: 14 residues. The V and J ends lost 3 bases and 0 bases respectively, with 8 bases between them. The germline CDR1 and CDR2 sequences are LNHDA and SQIVND (reference sequence).

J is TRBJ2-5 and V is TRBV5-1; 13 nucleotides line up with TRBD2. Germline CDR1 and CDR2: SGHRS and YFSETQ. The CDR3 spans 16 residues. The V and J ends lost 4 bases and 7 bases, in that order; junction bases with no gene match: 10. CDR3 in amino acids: CASSLGGLAGDGTQYF. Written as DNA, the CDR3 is TGCGCCAGCAGCCTGGGCGGACTAGCGGGAGATGGGACCCAGTACTTC.

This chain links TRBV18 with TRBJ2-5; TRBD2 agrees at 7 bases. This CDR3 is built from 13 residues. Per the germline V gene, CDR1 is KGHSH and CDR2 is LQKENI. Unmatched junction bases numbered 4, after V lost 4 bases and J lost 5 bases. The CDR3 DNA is TGTGCCAGCTCACGCAGCGGGGCGGAGACCCAGTACTTC. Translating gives CASSRSGAETQYF.

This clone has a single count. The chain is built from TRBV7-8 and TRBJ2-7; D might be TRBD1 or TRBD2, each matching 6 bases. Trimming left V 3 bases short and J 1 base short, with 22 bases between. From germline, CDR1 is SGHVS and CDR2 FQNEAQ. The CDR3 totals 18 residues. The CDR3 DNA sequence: TGTGCCAGCAGCTTTTTCCGAGCTTTTAGGGGGGATTCCTACGAGCAGTACTTC. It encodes CASSFFRAFRGDSYEQYF.

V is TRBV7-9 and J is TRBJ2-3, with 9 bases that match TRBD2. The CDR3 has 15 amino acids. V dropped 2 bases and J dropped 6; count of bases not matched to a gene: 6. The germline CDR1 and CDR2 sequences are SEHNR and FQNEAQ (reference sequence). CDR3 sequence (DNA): TGTGCCAGCAGCTTAAAGGGACTAGCTTATGATACGCAGTATTTT. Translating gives CASSLKGLAYDTQYF.

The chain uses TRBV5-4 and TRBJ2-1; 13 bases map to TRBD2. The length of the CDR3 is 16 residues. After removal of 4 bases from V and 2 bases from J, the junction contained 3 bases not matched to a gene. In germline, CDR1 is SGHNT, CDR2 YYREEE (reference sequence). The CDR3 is CASSTGLAGAYNEQFF. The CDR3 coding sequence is TGTGCCAGCAGCACCGGACTAGCGGGAGCCTACAATGAGCAGTTCTTC.

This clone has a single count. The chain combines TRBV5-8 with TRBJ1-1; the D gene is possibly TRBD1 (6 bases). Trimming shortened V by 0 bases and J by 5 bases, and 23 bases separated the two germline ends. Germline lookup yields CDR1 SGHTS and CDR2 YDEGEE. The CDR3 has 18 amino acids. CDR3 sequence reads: CASSLAGAGVLGQTEAFF. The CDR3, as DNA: TGTGCCAGCAGCTTGGCCGGGGCAGGGGTACTGGGCCAGACTGAAGCTTTCTTT.

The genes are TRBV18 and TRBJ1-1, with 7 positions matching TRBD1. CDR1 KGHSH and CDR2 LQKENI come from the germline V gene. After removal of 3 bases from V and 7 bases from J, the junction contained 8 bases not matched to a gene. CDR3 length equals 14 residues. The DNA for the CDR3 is TGTGCCAGCTCACCCTCGGCGGGACAGCGTGAAGCTTTCTTT. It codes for CASSPSAGQREAFF.

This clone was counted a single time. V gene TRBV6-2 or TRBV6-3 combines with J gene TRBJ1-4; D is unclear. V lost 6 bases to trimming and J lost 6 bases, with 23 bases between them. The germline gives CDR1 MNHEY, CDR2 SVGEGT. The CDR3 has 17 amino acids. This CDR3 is CASSPLKTAGIDEKLFF. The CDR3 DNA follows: TGTGCCAGCAGCCCACTCAAGACGGCGGGGATCGATGAAAAACTGTTTTTT.

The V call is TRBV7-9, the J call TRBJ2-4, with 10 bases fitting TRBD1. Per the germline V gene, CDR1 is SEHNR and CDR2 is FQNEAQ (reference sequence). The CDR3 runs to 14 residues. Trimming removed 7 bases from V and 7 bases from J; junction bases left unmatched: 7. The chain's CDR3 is CASTPGGQGNIQYF. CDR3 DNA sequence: TGTGCCAGCACCCCCGGGGGACAGGGGAACATTCAGTACTTC.

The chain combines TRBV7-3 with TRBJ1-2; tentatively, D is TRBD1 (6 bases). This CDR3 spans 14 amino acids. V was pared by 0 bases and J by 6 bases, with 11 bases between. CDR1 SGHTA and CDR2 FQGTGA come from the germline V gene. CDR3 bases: TGTGCCAGCAGCTTAACCCCCAGGGGAGATGGCTACACCTTC. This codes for CASSLTPRGDGYTF.

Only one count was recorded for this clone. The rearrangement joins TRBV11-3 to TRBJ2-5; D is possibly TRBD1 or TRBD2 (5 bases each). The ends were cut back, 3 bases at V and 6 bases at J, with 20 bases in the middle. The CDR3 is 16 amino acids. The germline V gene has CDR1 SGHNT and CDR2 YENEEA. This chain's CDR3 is CASSLGRGERRKTQYF. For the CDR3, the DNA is TGTGCCAGCAGCTTGGGTCGAGGGGAGAGAAGGAAGACCCAGTACTTC.

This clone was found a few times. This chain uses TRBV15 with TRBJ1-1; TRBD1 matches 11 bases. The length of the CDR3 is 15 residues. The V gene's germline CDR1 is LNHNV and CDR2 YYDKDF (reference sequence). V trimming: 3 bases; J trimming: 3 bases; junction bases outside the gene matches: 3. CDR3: CATSRDRGLDTEAFF. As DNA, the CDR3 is TGTGCCACCAGCAGGGACAGGGGGCTGGACACTGAAGCTTTCTTT.

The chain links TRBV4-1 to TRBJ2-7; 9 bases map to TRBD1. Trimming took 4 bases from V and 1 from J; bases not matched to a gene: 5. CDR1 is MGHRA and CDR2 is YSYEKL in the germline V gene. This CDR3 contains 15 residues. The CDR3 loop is CASSPVGTGSYEQYF. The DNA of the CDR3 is TGCGCCAGCAGCCCAGTGGGGACAGGGTCCTACGAGCAGTACTTC.

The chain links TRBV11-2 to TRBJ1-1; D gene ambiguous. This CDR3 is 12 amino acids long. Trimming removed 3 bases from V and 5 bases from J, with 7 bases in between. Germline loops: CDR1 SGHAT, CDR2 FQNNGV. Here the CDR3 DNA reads TGTGCCAGCAGCTTTTGGGAAACTGAAGCTTTCTTT. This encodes CASSFWETEAFF. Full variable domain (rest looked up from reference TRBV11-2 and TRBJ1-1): EAGVAQSPRYKIIEKRQSVAFWCNPISGHATLYWYQQILGQGPKLLIQFQNNGVVDDSQLPKDRFSAERLKGVDSTLKIQPAKLEDSAVYLCASSFWETEAFFGQGTRLTVV.

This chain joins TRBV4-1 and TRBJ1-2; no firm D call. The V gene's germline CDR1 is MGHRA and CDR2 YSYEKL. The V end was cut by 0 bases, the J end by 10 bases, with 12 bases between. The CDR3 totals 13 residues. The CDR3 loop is CASSQDTPGYYTF. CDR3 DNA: TGCGCCAGCAGCCAAGATACCCCGGGGTACTACACCTTC.

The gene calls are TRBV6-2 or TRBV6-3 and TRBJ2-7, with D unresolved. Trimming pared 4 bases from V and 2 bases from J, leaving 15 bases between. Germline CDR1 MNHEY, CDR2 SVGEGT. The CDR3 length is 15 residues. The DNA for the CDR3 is TGTGCCAGCAGTTTAATAGGGTACCTTGCCTACGAGCAGTACTTC. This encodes CASSLIGYLAYEQYF.